What follows describes a single TCR beta chain. Its ends do not fully match the called genes, so a read error is possible. The sample is drawn from a study of tumor-infiltrating lymphocytes in primary liver carcinoma. The CDR3 sequence is 16 residues long. Germline assignment: CDR1 ENHRY and CDR2 SYGVKD. A primer in the constant region served to generate TCR beta cDNA from 450 to 600 ng of total RNA. A slightly modified ARM-PCR protocol with three nested multiplex PCR rounds produced these TCR beta libraries. TRBV1-TRBV30 forward primers paired with a C-beta reverse primer were used in the first two PCR rounds, which ran roughly 11 cycles each. TCRdb re-analysed the multiplex PCR reads in MiXCR, keeping a single row per CDR3 protein. There are over 25,000 distinct CDR3 sequences in the sample; roughly 80% occur only once, and approximately 45% lies in the top ten. Co-extraction yielded RNA and DNA from roughly 21-30 mg of unsorted bulk tissue. Through surgical resection, the patients' primary liver carcinoma was treated.

The chain has TRBV10-3 and TRBJ2-1; D may be TRBD2 (5 bases). Sequences were obtained from liver tumor tissue from sampling region 3. Indicated subset: tumor region T3, left-lateral pole. The TCR originated in a man aged 35-49 years with primary liver carcinoma and hepatitis B virus infection. In DNA form, the CDR3 reads TGTGTCATCATGTCGTTTAGCGTGAGCTCCTACAATGAGCAGTTCTTC. Translating gives CVIMSFSVSSYNEQFF.